The 20 T cell receptor beta chains below all came from one sample that was sequenced in a study of Ad26.COV2.S vaccination and SARS-CoV-2 variants. Profiling relied on immunoSEQ multiplex PCR, and the TCRdb table lists in-frame clones only, not all of them. The repertoire holds approximately 400,000 clones, with about 88% as singletons. Documented treatment: over 15 received Ad26.COV2.S at low or high dose, single or two shots; 5 received placebo; per-sample allocation not given. Specimens were obtained on day 63 following the first vaccine or placebo injection. The material was peripheral blood, obtained in a trial of Ad26.COV2.S vaccine versus placebo. Receptor source: a person aged 18 to 59 who received the Ad26.COV2.S COVID-19 vaccine or a placebo.

This chain uses TRBV20-1 with TRBJ2-1; a possible D gene is TRBD1 (5 bases). The CDR3 contains 16 residues. CDR1 is DFQATT and CDR2 is SNEGSKA in the germline V gene (reference sequence). V was cut by 3 bases and J by 0 bases, with 15 bases left in between. CDR3 nucleotide sequence: TGCAGTGCTAGTACGCCAGGGCCAAGCTCCTACAATGAGCAGTTCTTC. Protein product: CSASTPGPSSYNEQFF.

The genes are TRBV27 and TRBJ1-2, with D tentatively TRBD1 (6 bases). Germline values: CDR1 MNHEY, CDR2 SMNVEV (reference sequence). The V end lost 4 bases, the J end lost 7 bases, and 13 bases lay between the germline ends. The CDR3 spans 13 residues. Here the CDR3 DNA reads TGTGCCAGCAGTTCCACAGGGAGGGTTGGCTACACCTTC. Translating gives CASSSTGRVGYTF.

The chain uses TRBV2 and TRBJ1-6, with 9 bases lining up with TRBD1. This CDR3 spans 15 amino acids. CDR1 and CDR2 from the germline V gene are SNHLY and FYNNEI. Unmatched junction bases numbered 7, after V lost 4 bases and J lost 9 bases. CDR3: CASSVSATGGSPLHF. CDR3 bases: TGTGCCAGCAGTGTGTCGGCGACAGGGGGTTCACCCCTCCACTTT.

This clone appeared a single time. This chain links TRBV5-1 with TRBJ1-1; 8 nucleotides align to TRBD1. The CDR3 extends over 14 amino acids. The J segment lost 4 bases and the V segment lost 3 bases, leaving 5 bases of the junction unmatched. The germline CDR1 and CDR2 sequences are SGHRS and YFSETQ. Here the CDR3 reads CASSSQGAGTEAFF. The CDR3 nucleotides are TGCGCCAGCAGCTCTCAGGGGGCAGGCACTGAAGCTTTCTTT.

The chain employs TRBV4-1 and TRBJ2-1; no firm D call. The germline CDR1 and CDR2 sequences are MGHRA and YSYEKL. The CDR3 spans 14 residues. Trimming took 2 bases from V and 9 from J, leaving 14 bases between them. CDR3 sequence reads: CASSQIRTLAEQFF. The CDR3 bases are TGCGCCAGCAGCCAAATAAGAACTTTGGCTGAGCAGTTCTTC.

The chain has TRBV6-5 and TRBJ2-7; D may be TRBD2 (5 bases). The CDR3 runs 13 residues. Germline CDR1 is MNHEY and CDR2 is SVGAGI. With 3 bases removed from V and 6 bases from J, the gap between germline ends came to 12 bases. CDR3 loop: CASSYNTEVEQYF. CDR3 nucleotides: TGTGCCAGCAGTTATAATACGGAGGTCGAGCAGTACTTC.

The chain links TRBV4-3 to TRBJ1-6; D ambiguous. The CDR3 is made up of 17 amino acids. V was pared by 1 base and J by 0 bases, with 10 bases between. Germline CDR1 LGHNA, CDR2 YSLEER. DNA of the CDR3: TGCGCCAGCAGCCAAGGGTTCGGGAGCTCCTATAATTCACCCCTCCACTTT. Its protein is CASSQGFGSSYNSPLHF.

The genes are TRBV4-3 and TRBJ2-1; 12 bases match TRBD2. The ends lost 3 bases at V and 3 bases at J; junction bases unmatched: 15. Germline V gives CDR1 LGHNA, CDR2 YSLEER. This CDR3 region has 20 residues. CDR3 sequence (DNA): TGCGCCAGCAGCCACACACTCCCCTCGACTAGCGGGAGTTTCTACAATGAGCAGTTCTTC. This codes for CASSHTLPSTSGSFYNEQFF.

J is TRBJ2-7 and V is TRBV27, with unresolved D. Germline CDR1 MNHEY, CDR2 SMNVEV (reference sequence). This CDR3 spans 15 amino acids. The germline V and J ends were trimmed by 5 bases and 6 bases, with 20 bases remaining between them. DNA of the CDR3: TGTGCCAGCAGTCCTCGGCCCCTTTATAGTATCGAGCAGTACTTC. Translating gives CASSPRPLYSIEQYF.

The chain uses TRBV2 and TRBJ2-7, with 9 bases fitting TRBD2. V lost 6 bases, J lost 4 bases, and 7 bases stayed unmatched. Germline V gene lookup returns CDR1 SNHLY and CDR2 FYNNEI. The CDR3 extends over 14 amino acids. The CDR3 loop is CASSSVSGRYEQYF. In nucleotides, the CDR3 is TGTGCCAGCAGCTCGGTAAGCGGGAGGTACGAGCAGTACTTC.

The rearrangement joins TRBV14 to TRBJ2-7; 7 bases line up with TRBD1. CDR3 size: 14 residues. CDR1 is SGHDN and CDR2 is FVKESK in the germline V gene. Trimming removed 0 bases from V and 5 bases from J; junction bases left unmatched: 4. CDR3 nucleotides: TGTGCCAGCAGCCAAGAAAGGGGGCCCAACGAGCAGTACTTC. It yields the protein CASSQERGPNEQYF.

The rearrangement uses TRBV5-1 and TRBJ1-2; perhaps TRBD1 as D (5 bases). The length of the CDR3 is 14 residues. CDR1 and CDR2 from the germline V gene are SGHRS and YFSETQ. The V end lost 4 bases, the J end lost 7 bases, and 17 bases lay between the germline ends. The CDR3 region is CASSITGFLGGYTF. In DNA form, the CDR3 reads TGCGCCAGCAGCATAACAGGTTTTTTGGGTGGCTACACCTTC.

This clone was seen once. The CDR3 loop is CASRAAGLEETQYF. In DNA, the CDR3 is TGTGCCAGCAGGGCCGCAGGTCTCGAGGAGACCCAGTACTTC. This rearrangement joins TRBV6-5 to TRBJ2-5; the D is unclear. The CDR3 covers 14 residues. Germline V gene data show CDR1 as MNHEY and CDR2 as SVGAGI. V was clipped by 6 bases and J by 5 bases, with 16 bases between them.

This chain joins TRBV5-1 and TRBJ1-2; 7 bases fit TRBD1. The CDR3 is made up of 14 amino acids. The V gene's germline CDR1 is SGHRS and CDR2 YFSETQ. J gave up 6 bases and V 4 bases, and 9 bases lay outside the gene matches. The CDR3 loop is CASSSKGAGDGYTF. For the CDR3, the DNA is TGCGCCAGCAGCAGCAAGGGGGCTGGGGATGGCTACACCTTC.

The chain uses TRBV10-3 and TRBJ2-3; TRBD1 agrees at 7 bases. Unmatched junction bases numbered 8, after V lost 8 bases and J lost 3 bases. The CDR3 spans 14 residues. In germline, CDR1 is ENHRY, CDR2 SYGVKD. For the CDR3, the DNA is TGTGCCATCCTAGCAGGGGGTGGGACAGATACGCAGTATTTT. Translated, it gives CAILAGGGTDTQYF.

In its sample, this clone was seen a few times. V and J are TRBV5-4 and TRBJ1-2; TRBD1 is a possible D gene (5 bases). V was clipped by 1 base and J by 7 bases, with 14 bases between them. This CDR3 has 14 amino acids. The V gene's germline CDR1 is SGHNT and CDR2 YYREEE (reference sequence). The CDR3 DNA reads as TGTGCCAGCAGCTTGCCAGGGTTGTTTTCTGGCTACACCTTC. It yields the protein CASSLPGLFSGYTF.

The chain employs TRBV2 and TRBJ2-3; 10 nucleotides line up with TRBD1. The CDR3 has 17 residues. V shed 8 bases and J 0 bases; nucleotides not matched to a gene: 11. The V gene's germline CDR1 is SNHLY and CDR2 FYNNEI. This CDR3 is CASPTGQGPPSTDTQYF. CDR3 nucleotides: TGTGCCAGCCCTACGGGACAGGGGCCCCCTAGCACAGATACGCAGTATTTT.

V is TRBV6-5 and J is TRBJ2-3; D possibly corresponds to TRBD1 (6 bases). Germline assignment: CDR1 MNHEY and CDR2 SVGAGI. There are 15 residues in the CDR3. The V and J ends lost 6 bases and 6 bases respectively, with 19 bases between them. CDR3 amino acids: CASRPSDSRKDTQYF. The CDR3, as DNA: TGTGCCAGCAGACCCTCGGACAGCCGGAAGGATACGCAGTATTTT.

This clone has more than one count but fewer than ten. V and J are TRBV2 and TRBJ1-2, with 7 bases that match TRBD1. The germline V gene encodes CDR1 SNHLY and CDR2 FYNNEI. CDR3 length equals 15 residues. Trimming at V came to 6 bases and at J to 4 bases, leaving 11 bases not matched to a gene. CDR3 nucleotides: TGTGCCAGCAGGGGGTTGCGACAGGGCCTCTATGGCTACACCTTC. Protein sequence: CASRGLRQGLYGYTF. The whole variable domain, remainder taken from reference TRBV2 and TRBJ1-2, is EPEVTQTPSHQVTQMGQEVILRCVPISNHLYFYWYRQILGQKVEFLVSFYNNEISEKSEIFDDQFSVERPDGSNFTLKIRSTKLEDSAMYFCASRGLRQGLYGYTFGSGTRLTVV.

The chain joins TRBV9 to TRBJ2-3; possibly TRBD1 or TRBD2 for D (7 bases each). CDR3 length: 15 residues. Germline CDR1 SGDLS, CDR2 YYNGEE. V lost 0 bases, J lost 7 bases, and 15 bases lay in between. In DNA, the CDR3 is TGTGCCAGCAGCGTAGCAGGGGGAGGGATAAATACGCAGTATTTT. Translating gives CASSVAGGGINTQYF.